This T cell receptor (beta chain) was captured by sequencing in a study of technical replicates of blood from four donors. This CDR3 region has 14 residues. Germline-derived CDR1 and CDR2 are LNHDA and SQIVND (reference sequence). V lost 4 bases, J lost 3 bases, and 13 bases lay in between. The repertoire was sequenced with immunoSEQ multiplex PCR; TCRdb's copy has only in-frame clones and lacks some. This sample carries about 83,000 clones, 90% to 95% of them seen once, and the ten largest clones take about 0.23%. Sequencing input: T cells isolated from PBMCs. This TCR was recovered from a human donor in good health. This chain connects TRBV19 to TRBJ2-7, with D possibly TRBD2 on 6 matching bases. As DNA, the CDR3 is TGTGCCAGTAGTAGGAGGGCAGGGAGCTACGAGCAGTACTTC. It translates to CASSRRAGSYEQYF.